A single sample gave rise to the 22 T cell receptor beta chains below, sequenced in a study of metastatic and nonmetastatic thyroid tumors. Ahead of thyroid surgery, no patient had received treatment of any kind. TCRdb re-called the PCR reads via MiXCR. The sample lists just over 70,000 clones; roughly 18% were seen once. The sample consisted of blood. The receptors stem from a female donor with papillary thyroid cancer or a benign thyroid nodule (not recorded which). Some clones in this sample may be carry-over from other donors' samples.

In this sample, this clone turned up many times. CDR3 loop: CSARPSGVANEKLFF. Here the CDR3 DNA reads TGCAGTGCTAGACCTTCAGGGGTGGCTAATGAAAAACTGTTTTTT. The rearrangement joins TRBV20-1 to TRBJ1-4, with a possible D match to TRBD1 (6 bases). Germline V gene lookup returns CDR1 DFQATT and CDR2 SNEGSKA (reference sequence). Trimming cost V 2 bases and J 3 bases, with 13 bases left between them. This CDR3 spans 15 amino acids.

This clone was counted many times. CDR3 DNA: TGTGCCAGCAGCCCGGGACGAAACTATGGCTACACCTTC. Encoded protein: CASSPGRNYGYTF. The chain links TRBV5-6 to TRBJ1-2, with D possibly being TRBD1 (5 bases). CDR1 is SGHDT, CDR2 YYEEEE, per germline. The CDR3 extends over 13 amino acids. V was cut by 4 bases and J by 2 bases, with 9 bases left in between. Complete variable domain (other parts from reference TRBV5-6 and TRBJ1-2): DAGVTQSPTHLIKTRGQQVTLRCSPKSGHDTVSWYQQALGQGPQFIFQYYEEEERQRGNFPDRFSGHQFPNYSSELNVNALLLGDSALYLCASSPGRNYGYTFGSGTRLTVV.

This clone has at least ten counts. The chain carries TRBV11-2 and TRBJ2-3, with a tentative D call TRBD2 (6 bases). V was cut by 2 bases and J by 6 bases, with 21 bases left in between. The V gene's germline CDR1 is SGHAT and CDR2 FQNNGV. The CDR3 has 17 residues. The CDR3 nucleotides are TGTGCCAGCAGCTTATGGGCCCTGGGGTCGGGGGTTGATACGCAGTATTTT. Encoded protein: CASSLWALGSGVDTQYF.

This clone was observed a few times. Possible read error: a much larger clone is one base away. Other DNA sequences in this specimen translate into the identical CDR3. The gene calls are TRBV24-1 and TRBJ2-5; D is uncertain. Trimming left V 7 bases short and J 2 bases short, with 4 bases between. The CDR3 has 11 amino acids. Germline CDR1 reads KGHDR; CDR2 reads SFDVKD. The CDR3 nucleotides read TGTGCCACCAGGGGACAAGAGACCCAGTACTTC. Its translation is CATRGQETQYF.

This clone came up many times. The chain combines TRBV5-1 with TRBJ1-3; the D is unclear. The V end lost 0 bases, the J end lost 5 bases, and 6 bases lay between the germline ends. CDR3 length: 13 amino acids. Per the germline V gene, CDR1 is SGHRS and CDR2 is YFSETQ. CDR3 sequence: CASSLGSRNTIYF. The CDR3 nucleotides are TGCGCCAGCAGCTTGGGGTCCAGAAACACCATATATTTT.

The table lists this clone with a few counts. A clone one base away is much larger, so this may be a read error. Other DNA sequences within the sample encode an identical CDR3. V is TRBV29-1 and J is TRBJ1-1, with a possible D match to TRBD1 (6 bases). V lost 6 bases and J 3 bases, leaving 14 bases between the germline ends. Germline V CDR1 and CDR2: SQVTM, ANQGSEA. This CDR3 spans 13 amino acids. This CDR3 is CSVRGAGDTEAFF. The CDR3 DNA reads TGCAGCGTCCGCGGTGCAGGGGACACTGAAGCTTTCTTT.

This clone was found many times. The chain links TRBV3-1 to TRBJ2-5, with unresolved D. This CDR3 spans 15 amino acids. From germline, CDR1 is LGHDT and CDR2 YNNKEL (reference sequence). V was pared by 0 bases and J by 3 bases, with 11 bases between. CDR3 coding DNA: TGTGCCAGCAGCCAAGATATACGGCTAGAAGAGACCCAGTACTTC. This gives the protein CASSQDIRLEETQYF.

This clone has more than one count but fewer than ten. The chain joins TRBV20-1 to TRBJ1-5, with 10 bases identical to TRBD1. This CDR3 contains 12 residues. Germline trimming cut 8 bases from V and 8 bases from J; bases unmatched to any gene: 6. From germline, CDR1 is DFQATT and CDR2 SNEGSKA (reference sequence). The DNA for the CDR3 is TGCAGTATCGGGACAGGGGAAGAGCCCCAGCATTTT. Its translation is CSIGTGEEPQHF.

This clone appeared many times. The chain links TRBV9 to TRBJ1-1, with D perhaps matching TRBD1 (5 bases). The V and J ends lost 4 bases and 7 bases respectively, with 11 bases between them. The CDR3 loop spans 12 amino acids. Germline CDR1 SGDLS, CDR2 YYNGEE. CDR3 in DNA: TGTGCCAGCAGCCTTGGAGGGGATGAAGCTTTCTTT. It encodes CASSLGGDEAFF.

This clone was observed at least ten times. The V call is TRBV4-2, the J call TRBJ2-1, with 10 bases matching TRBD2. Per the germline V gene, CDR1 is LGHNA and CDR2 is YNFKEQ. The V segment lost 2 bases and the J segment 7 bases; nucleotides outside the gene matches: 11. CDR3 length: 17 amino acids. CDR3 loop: CASSQKMLAGVMNEQFF. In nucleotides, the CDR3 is TGTGCCAGCAGCCAAAAAATGCTAGCGGGAGTTATGAATGAGCAGTTCTTC.

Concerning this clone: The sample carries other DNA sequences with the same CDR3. CDR3: CASSDSDRNTEAFF. The CDR3 DNA reads TGTGCCAGCAGTGACTCGGACCGGAACACTGAAGCTTTCTTT. The rearrangement joins TRBV6-4 to TRBJ1-1, with unresolved D. Germline CDR1 MRHNA, CDR2 SNTAGT. The CDR3 has 14 amino acids. The ends were cut back, 0 bases at V and 1 base at J, with 6 bases in the middle.

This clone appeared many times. The CDR3 loop reads CASSQQETSGRAVGFYNEQFF. The CDR3 DNA reads TGCGCCAGCAGCCAGCAAGAGACTAGCGGGAGGGCCGTGGGTTTTTACAATGAGCAGTTCTTC. The chain employs TRBV4-1 and TRBJ2-1; 14 bases are a match to TRBD2. The germline CDR1 and CDR2 sequences are MGHRA and YSYEKL. J gave up 4 bases and V 3 bases, and 17 bases lay outside the gene matches. The CDR3 length is 21 residues.

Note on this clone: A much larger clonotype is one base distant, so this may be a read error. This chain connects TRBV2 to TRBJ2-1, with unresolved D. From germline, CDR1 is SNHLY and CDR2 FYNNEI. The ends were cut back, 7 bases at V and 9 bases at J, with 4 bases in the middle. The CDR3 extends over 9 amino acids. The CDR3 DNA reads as TGTGCCAGCATGGGTGAGCAGTTCTTC. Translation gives CASMGEQFF.

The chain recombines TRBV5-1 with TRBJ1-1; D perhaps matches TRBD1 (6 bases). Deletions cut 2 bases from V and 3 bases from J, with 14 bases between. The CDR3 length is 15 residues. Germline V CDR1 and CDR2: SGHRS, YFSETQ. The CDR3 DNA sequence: TGCGCCAGCAGCTTCGGGGGGCTTGGGGACACTGAAGCTTTCTTT. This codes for CASSFGGLGDTEAFF.

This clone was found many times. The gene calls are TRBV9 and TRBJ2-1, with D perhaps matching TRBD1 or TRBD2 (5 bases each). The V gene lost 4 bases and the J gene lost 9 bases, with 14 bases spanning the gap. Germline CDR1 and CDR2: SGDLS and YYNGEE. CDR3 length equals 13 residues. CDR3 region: CASSTTPGGEQFF. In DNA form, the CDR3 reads TGTGCCAGCAGCACGACTCCTGGGGGTGAGCAGTTCTTC.

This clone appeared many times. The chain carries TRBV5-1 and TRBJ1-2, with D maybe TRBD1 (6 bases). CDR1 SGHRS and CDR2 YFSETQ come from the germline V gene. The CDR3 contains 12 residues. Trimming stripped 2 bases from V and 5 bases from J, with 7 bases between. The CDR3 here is CASSFGQYGYTF. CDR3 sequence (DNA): TGCGCCAGCAGCTTTGGACAGTATGGCTACACCTTC.

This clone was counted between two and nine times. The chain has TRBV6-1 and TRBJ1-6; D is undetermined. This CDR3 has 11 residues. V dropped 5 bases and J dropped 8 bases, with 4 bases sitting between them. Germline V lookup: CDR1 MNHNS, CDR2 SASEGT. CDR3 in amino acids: CASSLHSPLHF. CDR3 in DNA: TGTGCCAGCAGTTTACATTCACCCCTCCACTTT.

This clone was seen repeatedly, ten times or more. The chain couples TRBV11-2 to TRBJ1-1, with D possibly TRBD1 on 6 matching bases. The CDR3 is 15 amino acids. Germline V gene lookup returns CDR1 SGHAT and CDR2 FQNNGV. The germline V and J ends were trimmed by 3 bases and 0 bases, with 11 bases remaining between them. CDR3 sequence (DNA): TGTGCCAGCAGCTTCCGGGGGCAAATGAACACTGAAGCTTTCTTT. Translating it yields CASSFRGQMNTEAFF.

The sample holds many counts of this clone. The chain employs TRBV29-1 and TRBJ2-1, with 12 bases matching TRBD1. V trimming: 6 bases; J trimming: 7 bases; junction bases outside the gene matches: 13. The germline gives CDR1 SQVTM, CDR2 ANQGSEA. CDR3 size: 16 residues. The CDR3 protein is CSVAGSGTGGWNEQFF. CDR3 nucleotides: TGCAGCGTCGCGGGGTCCGGGACAGGGGGCTGGAATGAGCAGTTCTTC.

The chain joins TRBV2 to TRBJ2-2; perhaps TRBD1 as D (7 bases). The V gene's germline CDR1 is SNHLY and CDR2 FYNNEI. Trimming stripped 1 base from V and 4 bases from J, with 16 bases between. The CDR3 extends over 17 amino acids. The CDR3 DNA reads TGTGCCAGCAGTGAAGTAAGACAGGGAGGAGGCACCGGGGAGCTGTTTTTT. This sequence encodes CASSEVRQGGGTGELFF.

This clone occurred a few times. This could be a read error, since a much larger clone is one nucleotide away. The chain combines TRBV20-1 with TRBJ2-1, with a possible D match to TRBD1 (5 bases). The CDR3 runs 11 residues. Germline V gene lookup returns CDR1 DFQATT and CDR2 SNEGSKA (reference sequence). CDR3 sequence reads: CSAGPGNSVSF. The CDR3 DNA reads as TGCAGTGCTGGACCAGGGAACTCGGTGTCCTTC.

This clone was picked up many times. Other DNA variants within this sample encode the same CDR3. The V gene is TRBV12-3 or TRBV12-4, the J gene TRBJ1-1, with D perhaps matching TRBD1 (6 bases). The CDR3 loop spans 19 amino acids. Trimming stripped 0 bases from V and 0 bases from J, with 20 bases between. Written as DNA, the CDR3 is TGTGCCAGCAGTTTAGCGGGACTGTCCAGGGGAGGGATGAACACTGAAGCTTTCTTT. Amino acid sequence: CASSLAGLSRGGMNTEAFF.